Each of the 13 T cell receptor beta chains below was sequenced from the same sample in a study of T cells in Graves' hyperthyroidism and ophthalmopathy. Amplified TCR beta CDR3 regions derived from RNA transcripts. First-round RT-PCR targeting the TCR CDR3 was performed with the HTBI primer set. TCRdb re-called the multiplex PCR reads with MiXCR, one entry per CDR3 protein. The sample holds more than 500,000 distinct CDR3 sequences, around 43% seen once. The sample taken for sequencing was peripheral blood or thyroid tissue (not recorded which). These receptor sequences come from an adult woman with Graves' disease, either hyperthyroidism or ophthalmopathy (not recorded which).

The V call is TRBV11-2, the J call TRBJ1-4, with a weak D call TRBD1 (6 bases). The ends were cut back, 8 bases at V and 8 bases at J, with 18 bases in the middle. The germline CDR1 and CDR2 sequences are SGHAT and FQNNGV. CDR3 length equals 14 residues. In DNA, the CDR3 is TGTGCCAGCTCACCGACGGCAGGGGACGAAAAACTGTTTTTT. Amino acid sequence: CASSPTAGDEKLFF.

A single count supports this clonotype. CDR3 nucleotides: TGTGCCAGTAGCCGGGGTTTACAGGGAGCCCCCGGGGAGCTGTTTTTT. Its protein is CASSRGLQGAPGELFF. This sequence joins TRBV19 and TRBJ2-2, with a possible D match to TRBD1 (6 bases). This CDR3 has 16 amino acids. Trimming removed 6 bases from V and 6 bases from J, with 20 bases in between. CDR1 is LNHDA, CDR2 SQIVND, per germline (reference sequence).

There are a few counts of this clonotype. DNA of the CDR3: TGTGCCATCAGTGACAGGTCTTTGGAGACCCAGTACTTC. Its translation is CAISDRSLETQYF. This rearrangement joins TRBV10-3 to TRBJ2-5; no clear D gene. Trimming pared 3 bases from V and 5 bases from J, leaving 10 bases between. CDR3 length equals 13 residues. The germline V gene has CDR1 ENHRY and CDR2 SYGVKD.

This clonotype was counted many times. The chain combines TRBV20-1 with TRBJ2-7, with 8 bases that match TRBD2. The CDR3 totals 12 residues. CDR1 and CDR2 (germline): DFQATT, SNEGSKA (reference sequence). The J segment lost 4 bases and the V segment lost 6 bases, leaving 5 bases of the junction unmatched. The CDR3 DNA sequence: TGCAGTGCACTAGCGGAAATTTACGAGCAGTACTTC. This translates into CSALAEIYEQYF.

CDR3 DNA: TGCAGCGCACAGGGGAACGGCTCAGAGACCCAGTACTTC. Translation gives CSAQGNGSETQYF. The chain combines TRBV29-1 with TRBJ2-5, with 7 bases lining up with TRBD1. Germline assignment: CDR1 SQVTM and CDR2 ANQGSEA. The CDR3 has 13 amino acids. V shed 7 bases, J shed 4 bases, and the junction held 9 bases outside the gene matches.

This clonotype has a handful of counts. The gene calls are TRBV12-3 or TRBV12-4 and TRBJ1-1; D uncertain. V lost 5 bases and J 1 base, leaving 14 bases between the germline ends. CDR3 length equals 15 residues. The CDR3: CASSLPSHPNTEAFF. Written as DNA, the CDR3 is TGTGCCAGCAGTCTTCCGTCCCATCCGAACACTGAAGCTTTCTTT.

This clonotype was picked up a small number of times. V is TRBV30 and J is TRBJ1-1; 8 nucleotides line up with TRBD1. CDR3 length equals 14 residues. CDR1 is GTSNPN, CDR2 SVGIG, per germline (reference sequence). J lost 5 bases, V lost 2 bases, and 7 bases had no gene match. The CDR3 loop reads CAWSTTGGRTEAFF. As DNA, the CDR3 is TGTGCCTGGAGTACCACAGGGGGACGAACTGAAGCTTTCTTT.

On this clonotype: This may be a read error: a much more frequent sequence differs by one nucleotide. The chain combines TRBV20-1 with TRBJ2-2, with D possibly TRBD1 on 6 matching bases. Looked up from germline, CDR1 is DFQATT and CDR2 is SNEGSKA (reference sequence). This CDR3 has 16 residues. V was pared by 0 bases and J by 0 bases, with 11 bases between. CDR3 region: CSARDPAGANTGELFF. The CDR3 DNA reads TGCAGTGCTAGAGATCCGGCAGGGGCGAACACCGGGGAGCTGTTTTTT.

This clonotype occurred a few times. The genes are TRBV29-1 and TRBJ2-7, with TRBD1 matching over 9 bases. In germline, CDR1 is SQVTM, CDR2 ANQGSEA. This CDR3 contains 12 residues. V trimming: 4 bases; J trimming: 6 bases; junction bases outside the gene matches: 4. The CDR3 region has the DNA TGCAGCGTTGCACAGGGGGCTTCCGAGCAGTACTTC. This translates into CSVAQGASEQYF.

The chain carries TRBV7-9 and TRBJ1-5, with D maybe TRBD1 (5 bases). V lost 4 bases, J lost 5 bases, and 9 bases lay in between. This CDR3 comprises 13 residues. Germline V gene sequence: CDR1 SEHNR, CDR2 FQNEAQ (reference sequence). This chain's CDR3 is CASSSVGDQPQHF. The CDR3 DNA reads TGTGCCAGCAGCTCAGTGGGGGATCAGCCCCAGCATTTT.

This clonotype was seen a few times. This chain connects TRBV2 to TRBJ1-1, with D uncertain. The V and J ends lost 11 bases and 1 base respectively, with 17 bases between them. Germline V gene lookup returns CDR1 SNHLY and CDR2 FYNNEI. The CDR3 sequence is 14 residues long. In DNA form, the CDR3 reads TGTGCCGGTACCGAGGCACCAAGGAACACTGAAGCTTTCTTT. Its translation is CAGTEAPRNTEAFF.

To note about this clonotype: A read error may produce the germline difference seen at one junction end. The chain couples TRBV9 to TRBJ1-2; 7 positions match TRBD1. Germline CDR1 and CDR2: SGDLS and YYNGEE. The CDR3 is made up of 15 amino acids. The CDR3 DNA follows: TGCGCCAGCAGCCGTACGACAGGGAACCGTTCTGGCTACACCTTC. Residues: CASSRTTGNRSGYTF.

This clonotype was seen many times. The rearrangement links TRBV25-1 to TRBJ2-5; 7 nucleotides align to TRBD2. With V trimmed by 1 base and J by 5 bases, 4 bases remained unmatched. There are 14 residues in the CDR3. CDR1 and CDR2 (germline): MGHDK, SYGVNS. CDR3 sequence: CASSEWGGKETQYF. The CDR3 DNA is TGTGCCAGCAGTGAATGGGGGGGGAAGGAGACCCAGTACTTC.